Listed below are T cell receptor beta chains from one sample, sequenced in a study of shared clonotypes between healthy human individuals. The repertoire was sequenced with immunoSEQ multiplex PCR; TCRdb's copy has only in-frame clones and lacks some. This sample has about 2.4 million clones, with approximately 92% found just once. Sequenced input: naive CD4+ T cells sorted from blood. These receptors all stem from a young man in good health. Both conserved end residues are part of each CDR3. Fields, in order: V gene, clone size, J gene, D gene, CDR3 protein, CDR3 DNA. D genes are given only for firm matches. Not every row has a clone size; where given, it reads once, few, many or a size class.

v_call: TRBV18; clone_size: .; j_call: TRBJ2-3; d_call: TRBD1; cdr3_aa: CASSQGAGATDTQYF; cdr3_nt: TGTGCCAGCTCACAGGGGGCCGGGGCGACAGATACGCAGTATTTT
v_call: TRBV6-5; clone_size: .; j_call: TRBJ1-3; d_call: .; cdr3_aa: CASSLREGNTIYF; cdr3_nt: TGTGCCAGCAGTTTAAGAGAAGGAAACACCATATATTTT
v_call: TRBV27; clone_size: once; j_call: TRBJ2-7; d_call: .; cdr3_aa: CASSSVGPKTYEQYF; cdr3_nt: TGTGCCAGCAGTTCCGTCGGACCTAAGACCTACGAGCAGTACTTC
v_call: TRBV5-5; clone_size: once; j_call: TRBJ2-5; d_call: TRBD2; cdr3_aa: CASSLVAGGPETQYF; cdr3_nt: TGTGCCAGCAGCTTGGTAGCGGGGGGGCCAGAGACCCAGTACTTC
v_call: TRBV30; clone_size: .; j_call: TRBJ2-2; d_call: .; cdr3_aa: CAWSVDKANTGELFF; cdr3_nt: TGTGCCTGGAGTGTAGATAAAGCGAACACCGGGGAGCTGTTTTTT
v_call: TRBV6-5; clone_size: .; j_call: TRBJ1-3; d_call: .; cdr3_aa: CASTTFVGLGNTIYF; cdr3_nt: TGTGCCAGCACTACCTTTGTGGGGTTGGGAAACACCATATATTTT
v_call: TRBV19; clone_size: .; j_call: TRBJ1-2; d_call: .; cdr3_aa: CASIQAGGNYGYTF; cdr3_nt: TGTGCCAGTATTCAGGCGGGGGGGAACTATGGCTACACCTTC
v_call: TRBV6-1; clone_size: .; j_call: TRBJ2-3; d_call: TRBD2; cdr3_aa: CAGDRGGPVDTQYF; cdr3_nt: TGTGCCGGGGATAGGGGAGGGCCGGTAGATACGCAGTATTTT
v_call: TRBV10-3; clone_size: .; j_call: TRBJ2-3; d_call: .; cdr3_aa: CAIRWGTTDTQYF; cdr3_nt: TGTGCCATCAGATGGGGGACCACAGATACGCAGTATTTT
v_call: TRBV14; clone_size: .; j_call: TRBJ2-7; d_call: TRBD1; cdr3_aa: CASSQPGTGSTYEQYF; cdr3_nt: TGTGCCAGCAGCCAACCCGGGACAGGGAGTACCTACGAGCAGTACTTC
v_call: TRBV14; clone_size: .; j_call: TRBJ2-2; d_call: .; cdr3_aa: CASSQGQKETGELFF; cdr3_nt: TGTGCCAGCAGCCAAGGACAAAAAGAAACCGGGGAGCTGTTTTTT
v_call: TRBV10-1; clone_size: .; j_call: TRBJ2-5; d_call: TRBD2; cdr3_aa: CASSLGLAGVETQYF; cdr3_nt: TGCGCCAGCAGCTTGGGACTAGCGGGAGTAGAGACCCAGTACTTC
v_call: TRBV5-1; clone_size: .; j_call: TRBJ1-2; d_call: .; cdr3_aa: CASSLDVGQRTNYGYTF; cdr3_nt: TGCGCCAGCAGCTTGGACGTCGGGCAGCGCACCAACTATGGCTACACCTTC
v_call: TRBV30; clone_size: .; j_call: TRBJ1-1; d_call: .; cdr3_aa: CAWTQDGGTEAFF; cdr3_nt: TGTGCCTGGACACAGGACGGGGGCACTGAAGCTTTCTTT
v_call: TRBV9; clone_size: once; j_call: TRBJ2-5; d_call: TRBD1; cdr3_aa: CASASGQGPQETQYF; cdr3_nt: TGTGCCAGCGCTTCGGGACAGGGGCCACAAGAGACCCAGTACTTC
v_call: TRBV6-1; clone_size: .; j_call: TRBJ1-5; d_call: .; cdr3_aa: CASSEGRGQPQHF; cdr3_nt: TGTGCCAGCAGTGAAGGCAGAGGGCAGCCCCAGCATTTT
v_call: TRBV2; clone_size: .; j_call: TRBJ2-7; d_call: .; cdr3_aa: CASSVPPNEQYF; cdr3_nt: TGTGCCAGCAGTGTCCCTCCGAACGAGCAGTACTTC
v_call: TRBV2; clone_size: .; j_call: TRBJ2-5; d_call: .; cdr3_aa: CASSEEVSPGETQYF; cdr3_nt: TGTGCCAGCAGTGAAGAGGTCTCTCCGGGGGAGACCCAGTACTTC
v_call: TRBV5-4; clone_size: .; j_call: TRBJ2-5; d_call: .; cdr3_aa: CASSPRPQLIQETQYF; cdr3_nt: TGTGCCAGCAGCCCGAGGCCACAGTTAATCCAAGAGACCCAGTACTTC
v_call: TRBV18; clone_size: few; j_call: TRBJ1-6; d_call: TRBD1; cdr3_aa: CASSPMTGGLNSPLHF; cdr3_nt: TGTGCCAGCTCACCAATGACAGGGGGCCTTAATTCACCCCTCCACTTT
v_call: TRBV5-1; clone_size: .; j_call: TRBJ2-2; d_call: TRBD2; cdr3_aa: CASSLLAGNTGELFF; cdr3_nt: TGCGCCAGCAGCTTACTAGCGGGGAACACCGGGGAGCTGTTTTTT
v_call: TRBV5-1; clone_size: .; j_call: TRBJ2-1; d_call: .; cdr3_aa: CASSPELSSYNEQFF; cdr3_nt: TGCGCCAGCAGCCCTGAGCTCAGCTCCTACAATGAGCAGTTCTTC
v_call: TRBV9; clone_size: .; j_call: TRBJ2-2; d_call: .; cdr3_aa: CASSVDLRIRTGTGELFF; cdr3_nt: TGTGCCAGCAGCGTAGATCTCCGGATCCGCACGGGCACCGGGGAGCTGTTTTTT
v_call: TRBV28; clone_size: .; j_call: TRBJ1-1; d_call: .; cdr3_aa: CASSLYTNTEAFF; cdr3_nt: TGTGCCAGCAGTTTATATACAAACACTGAAGCTTTCTTT
v_call: TRBV25-1; clone_size: .; j_call: TRBJ1-6; d_call: .; cdr3_aa: CATSDRSSYNSPLHF; cdr3_nt: TGTGCCACCTCGGACAGAAGCTCCTATAATTCACCCCTCCACTTT
v_call: TRBV6-5; clone_size: .; j_call: TRBJ1-3; d_call: .; cdr3_aa: CASSYRPGNTIYF; cdr3_nt: TGTGCCAGCAGTTACAGGCCTGGAAACACCATATATTTT
v_call: TRBV19; clone_size: .; j_call: TRBJ1-5; d_call: .; cdr3_aa: CASRRFRDSNQPQHF; cdr3_nt: TGTGCCAGTAGGCGATTCCGGGACAGCAATCAGCCCCAGCATTTT
v_call: TRBV2; clone_size: .; j_call: TRBJ2-5; d_call: .; cdr3_aa: CASITGYRDVGTQYF; cdr3_nt: TGTGCCAGCATAACGGGGTACCGGGACGTGGGGACCCAGTACTTC
v_call: TRBV6-5; clone_size: .; j_call: TRBJ2-7; d_call: .; cdr3_aa: CASTGRETSEQYF; cdr3_nt: TGTGCCAGCACCGGTCGCGAAACTTCCGAGCAGTACTTC
v_call: TRBV5-1; clone_size: .; j_call: TRBJ2-3; d_call: .; cdr3_aa: CASSPLGADTQYF; cdr3_nt: TGCGCCAGCAGCCCGTTGGGTGCGGATACGCAGTATTTT
v_call: TRBV5-6; clone_size: .; j_call: TRBJ2-5; d_call: .; cdr3_aa: CASSLVARQETQYF; cdr3_nt: TGTGCCAGCAGCTTAGTAGCGCGCCAAGAGACCCAGTACTTC
v_call: TRBV10-3; clone_size: .; j_call: TRBJ2-3; d_call: .; cdr3_aa: CAISRTEVTQYF; cdr3_nt: TGTGCCATCAGTAGGACAGAAGTTACGCAGTATTTT
v_call: TRBV5-1; clone_size: .; j_call: TRBJ2-1; d_call: TRBD2; cdr3_aa: CASSLVPSGGAWAYNEQFF; cdr3_nt: TGCGCCAGCAGCTTGGTCCCTAGCGGGGGGGCGTGGGCCTACAATGAGCAGTTCTTC
v_call: TRBV2; clone_size: .; j_call: TRBJ1-6; d_call: .; cdr3_aa: CASSENSYNSPLHF; cdr3_nt: TGTGCCAGCAGCGAAAACTCCTATAATTCACCCCTCCACTTT
v_call: TRBV7-2; clone_size: .; j_call: TRBJ2-7; d_call: .; cdr3_aa: CASSLNFRGNEQYF; cdr3_nt: TGTGCCAGCAGCTTAAATTTCCGGGGAAACGAGCAGTACTTC
v_call: TRBV6-1; clone_size: .; j_call: TRBJ1-1; d_call: .; cdr3_aa: CASSVADPTEAFF; cdr3_nt: TGTGCCAGCAGTGTGGCCGATCCTACTGAAGCTTTCTTT
v_call: TRBV6-6; clone_size: .; j_call: TRBJ1-2; d_call: TRBD1; cdr3_aa: CASSYPTGDGGGYTF; cdr3_nt: TGTGCCAGCAGTTACCCGACAGGGGATGGTGGTGGCTACACCTTC
v_call: TRBV6-1; clone_size: .; j_call: TRBJ2-5; d_call: .; cdr3_aa: CASRGSETQYF; cdr3_nt: TGTGCCAGCAGAGGGAGTGAGACCCAGTACTTC
v_call: TRBV5-3; clone_size: .; j_call: TRBJ1-6; d_call: TRBD1; cdr3_aa: CARSLAGGGSPLHF; cdr3_nt: TGTGCCAGAAGCTTGGCAGGGGGAGGGTCACCCCTCCACTTT
v_call: TRBV28; clone_size: once; j_call: TRBJ2-7; d_call: TRBD1; cdr3_aa: CASSGPGTGIEQYF; cdr3_nt: TGTGCCAGCAGTGGGCCCGGGACAGGGATAGAGCAGTACTTC
v_call: TRBV18; clone_size: .; j_call: TRBJ2-1; d_call: TRBD2; cdr3_aa: CASSRLAELSDEQFF; cdr3_nt: TGTGCCAGCTCACGACTAGCGGAACTTAGTGATGAGCAGTTCTTC
v_call: TRBV5-1; clone_size: .; j_call: TRBJ2-7; d_call: .; cdr3_aa: CASSLARQVITYEQYF; cdr3_nt: TGCGCCAGCAGCTTGGCCAGACAGGTTATCACCTACGAGCAGTACTTC
v_call: TRBV27; clone_size: .; j_call: TRBJ2-3; d_call: .; cdr3_aa: CASSPSRASTDTQYF; cdr3_nt: TGTGCCAGCAGTCCCAGCCGGGCTAGCACAGATACGCAGTATTTT
v_call: TRBV5-1; clone_size: .; j_call: TRBJ2-1; d_call: .; cdr3_aa: CASSSGQGGWNEQFF; cdr3_nt: TGCGCCAGCAGCTCCGGACAGGGAGGGTGGAATGAGCAGTTCTTC
v_call: TRBV4-2; clone_size: .; j_call: TRBJ1-3; d_call: TRBD1; cdr3_aa: CASSQDRGQGGAGNTIYF; cdr3_nt: TGTGCCAGCAGCCAAGACAGGGGACAGGGGGGAGCTGGAAACACCATATATTTT
v_call: TRBV30; clone_size: .; j_call: TRBJ2-2; d_call: .; cdr3_aa: CAWDTLNTGELFF; cdr3_nt: TGTGCCTGGGATACACTGAACACCGGGGAGCTGTTTTTT
v_call: TRBV7-7; clone_size: .; j_call: TRBJ2-3; d_call: .; cdr3_aa: CASSSGHTSTDTQYF; cdr3_nt: TGTGCTAGCAGCTCAGGCCATACTAGCACAGATACGCAGTATTTT
v_call: TRBV2; clone_size: .; j_call: TRBJ1-1; d_call: TRBD1; cdr3_aa: CASSEVRLGTGGTEAFF; cdr3_nt: TGTGCCAGCAGTGAAGTTCGGTTAGGGACAGGGGGAACTGAAGCTTTCTTT
v_call: TRBV28; clone_size: .; j_call: TRBJ2-5; d_call: TRBD2; cdr3_aa: CASSLGLAGGEETQYF; cdr3_nt: TGTGCCAGCAGTTTAGGGCTAGCGGGGGGGGAAGAGACCCAGTACTTC
v_call: TRBV5-1; clone_size: .; j_call: TRBJ2-7; d_call: .; cdr3_aa: CASSFIQFPMEQYF; cdr3_nt: TGCGCCAGCAGCTTTATACAATTCCCTATGGAGCAGTACTTC
v_call: TRBV4-3; clone_size: .; j_call: TRBJ2-2; d_call: TRBD2; cdr3_aa: CASSQVAGGGSGELFF; cdr3_nt: TGCGCCAGCAGCCAAGTAGCGGGTGGGGGGTCCGGGGAGCTGTTTTTT
v_call: TRBV7-2; clone_size: .; j_call: TRBJ2-7; d_call: TRBD2; cdr3_aa: CASSHAKRTSTGEQYF; cdr3_nt: TGTGCCAGCAGCCATGCAAAGAGGACTAGCACGGGCGAGCAGTACTTC
v_call: TRBV11-2; clone_size: .; j_call: TRBJ2-3; d_call: .; cdr3_aa: CASSSRLSTDTQYF; cdr3_nt: TGTGCCAGCAGTTCCAGACTCAGCACAGATACGCAGTATTTT
v_call: TRBV10-3; clone_size: .; j_call: TRBJ1-1; d_call: .; cdr3_aa: CAISDGGSGAFF; cdr3_nt: TGTGCCATCAGTGACGGCGGATCCGGGGCTTTCTTT
v_call: TRBV27; clone_size: .; j_call: TRBJ1-2; d_call: .; cdr3_aa: CASSFFSGGYTF; cdr3_nt: TGTGCCAGCAGTTTCTTCTCGGGAGGCTACACCTTC